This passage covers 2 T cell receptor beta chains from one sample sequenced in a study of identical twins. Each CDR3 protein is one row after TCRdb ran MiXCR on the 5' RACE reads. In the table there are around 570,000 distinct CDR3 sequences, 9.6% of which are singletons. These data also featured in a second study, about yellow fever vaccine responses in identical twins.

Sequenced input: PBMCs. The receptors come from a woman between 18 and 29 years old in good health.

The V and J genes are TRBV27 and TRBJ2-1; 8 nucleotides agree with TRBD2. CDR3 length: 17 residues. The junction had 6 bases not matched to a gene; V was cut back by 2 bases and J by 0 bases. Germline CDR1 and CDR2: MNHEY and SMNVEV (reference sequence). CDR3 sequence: CASSLVAGSSSYNEQFF. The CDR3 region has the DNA TGTGCCAGCAGTTTAGTAGCGGGGTCGAGCTCCTACAATGAGCAGTTCTTC.

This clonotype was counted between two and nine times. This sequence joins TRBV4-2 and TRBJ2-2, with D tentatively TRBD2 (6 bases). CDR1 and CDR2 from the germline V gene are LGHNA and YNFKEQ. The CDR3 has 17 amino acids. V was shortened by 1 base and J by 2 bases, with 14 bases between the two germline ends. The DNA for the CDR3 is TGTGCCAGCAGCCAAGGCCCGGTGGGGACTAACACCGGGGAGCTGTTTTTT. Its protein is CASSQGPVGTNTGELFF.